A selection of T cell receptor beta chains follows, all from one sample in a study of T cells in tumors after PD-1 blockade. Generated by immunoSEQ multiplex PCR, the TCRdb table keeps only in-frame clones and is missing some. The repertoire has around 35,000 clones, around 73% of them found once; the top ten carry around 40%. The sequencing here drew on PBMCs, taken after anti-PD-1 treatment. Receptors were obtained from a human donor with basal cell carcinoma. CDR3s include the opening cysteine and the closing phenylalanine or tryptophan. A D gene is named only where the DNA matches it firmly. Not all rows give a size; the values are once, few, many and, for expanded clones, a class.

J	size	V	D	CDR3	DNA
TRBJ1-2	NA	TRBV7-2	NA	CASSSEPSTFGGYTF	TGTGCCAGCAGCTCCGAGCCTTCAACCTTTGGGGGCTACACCTTC
TRBJ2-2	NA	TRBV6-2/TRBV6-3	TRBD2	CASSSGTSGRASGELFF	TGTGCCAGCAGTTCCGGGACTAGCGGGAGGGCTTCCGGGGAGCTGTTTTTT
TRBJ1-3	few	TRBV2	NA	CASSGSSGNTIYF	TGTGCCAGCAGTGGTAGCTCTGGAAACACCATATATTTT
TRBJ1-2	few	TRBV6-5	NA	CASSSRGTYYGYTF	TGTGCCAGCAGCTCTAGGGGCACCTACTATGGCTACACCTTC
TRBJ2-3	NA	TRBV9	TRBD1	CASSVRGQGPDTQYF	TGTGCCAGCAGCGTAAGAGGACAGGGCCCAGATACGCAGTATTTT
TRBJ1-1	NA	TRBV11-3	NA	CASSQRGPNTEAFF	TGTGCCAGCAGCCAGAGGGGCCCGAACACTGAAGCTTTCTTT
TRBJ2-3	NA	TRBV30	TRBD1	CAQSTGNTDTQYF	TGTGCCCAGTCGACAGGGAACACAGATACGCAGTATTTT
TRBJ2-2	few	TRBV12-3/TRBV12-4	NA	CASSRTGELFF	TGTGCCAGCAGTCGCACCGGGGAGCTGTTTTTT
TRBJ2-5	NA	TRBV7-9	NA	CASSLVGGETQYF	TGTGCCAGCAGCTTAGTAGGGGGGGAGACCCAGTACTTC
TRBJ2-1	NA	TRBV7-2	TRBD1	CASSNRQGNNGQFF	TGTGCCAGCAGCAATCGACAGGGGAACAATGGGCAGTTCTTC
TRBJ1-3	NA	TRBV5-5	NA	CAPSHSYSGNTIYF	TGTGCCCCCAGCCACAGCTACTCTGGAAACACCATATATTTT
TRBJ2-2	once	TRBV7-2	NA	CASTPGGRAGELFF	TGTGCCAGCACGCCTGGGGGGCGGGCCGGGGAGCTGTTTTTT
TRBJ1-1	NA	TRBV28	NA	CASNPGESEAFF	TGTGCCAGCAACCCTGGGGAGAGTGAAGCTTTCTTT
TRBJ1-1	NA	TRBV6-6	NA	CASDPQRRGNTEAFF	TGTGCCAGCGATCCCCAACGGAGAGGGAACACTGAAGCTTTCTTT
TRBJ1-1	NA	TRBV5-5	TRBD1	CASSFGQGMGTEAFF	TGTGCCAGCAGCTTTGGACAGGGAATGGGCACTGAAGCTTTCTTT
TRBJ2-1	NA	TRBV9	NA	CASSVGGGVEQFF	TGTGCCAGCAGCGTAGGAGGGGGGGTTGAGCAGTTCTTC
TRBJ2-3	NA	TRBV28	NA	CASSYRYTQYF	TGTGCCAGCAGTTACCGGTATACGCAGTATTTT
TRBJ1-4	many	TRBV5-4	TRBD1	CASSSGGTNEKLFF	TGTGCCAGCAGCTCAGGGGGCACTAATGAAAAACTGTTTTTT
TRBJ2-1	NA	TRBV9	NA	CASSVGLGDEQFF	TGTGCCAGCAGCGTAGGGTTAGGGGATGAGCAGTTCTTC
TRBJ1-1	NA	TRBV27	NA	CASSLVPNSYMNTEAFF	TGTGCCAGCAGTTTAGTTCCTAACAGTTACATGAACACTGAAGCTTTCTTT
TRBJ1-2	NA	TRBV29-1	NA	CSVEPLEYYYGYTF	TGCAGCGTTGAACCGTTGGAGTACTACTATGGCTACACCTTC
TRBJ2-1	NA	TRBV18	TRBD1	CASSARDRGLISEQFF	TGTGCCAGCTCAGCGCGGGACAGGGGTTTAATCAGCGAGCAGTTCTTC
TRBJ2-2	NA	TRBV6-4	NA	CASSDRGDTGELFF	TGTGCCAGCAGTGACCGCGGGGACACCGGGGAGCTGTTTTTT
TRBJ2-1	few	TRBV7-2	TRBD1	CASSLGPDRDYNEQFF	TGTGCCAGCAGCTTAGGCCCGGACAGGGACTACAATGAGCAGTTCTTC
TRBJ2-6	NA	TRBV15	TRBD2	CATSRAPTSASGANVLTF	TGTGCCACCAGCAGAGCTCCAACTAGCGCGTCTGGGGCCAACGTCCTGACTTTC
TRBJ2-7	few	TRBV7-9	NA	CASSFGQPAYEQYF	TGTGCCAGCAGCTTTGGACAGCCTGCCTACGAGCAGTACTTC
TRBJ1-4	once	TRBV5-1	NA	CASSLGTMTNEKLFF	TGCGCCAGCAGCCTTGGGACTATGACTAATGAAAAACTGTTTTTT
TRBJ1-1	NA	TRBV7-3	TRBD1	CASSSTDRGLTEAFF	TGTGCCAGCAGCTCGACGGACAGGGGGCTCACTGAAGCTTTCTTT
TRBJ2-7	NA	TRBV6-1	NA	CASSENGERYEQYF	TGTGCCAGCAGTGAAAACGGGGAGCGCTACGAGCAGTACTTC
TRBJ2-3	NA	TRBV11-3	TRBD2	CASSLDPPLAGGGTDTQYF	TGTGCCAGCAGCTTAGATCCCCCCCTAGCGGGGGGAGGCACAGATACGCAGTATTTT
TRBJ2-7	many	TRBV27	NA	CASSFSGRSRNEQYF	TGTGCCAGCAGTTTCAGCGGCAGGAGTAGAAACGAGCAGTACTTC
TRBJ1-1	NA	TRBV20-1	NA	CSSYRNTEAFF	TGCAGTAGCTACCGGAACACTGAAGCTTTCTTT
TRBJ1-1	NA	TRBV18	TRBD1	CASSPAGQGFVGTEAFF	TGTGCCAGCTCACCGGCGGGACAGGGGTTTGTGGGCACTGAAGCTTTCTTT
TRBJ2-5	NA	TRBV9	TRBD1	CASSVGGGQTQYF	TGTGCCAGCAGCGTAGGAGGGGGCCAGACCCAGTACTTC
TRBJ1-4	NA	TRBV5-1	NA	CASSFKGRDEKLFF	TGCGCCAGCAGCTTCAAGGGGCGGGATGAAAAACTGTTTTTT
TRBJ2-1	NA	TRBV3-1/TRBV3-2	NA	CASSQGSEQFF	TGTGCCAGCAGCCAGGGAAGTGAGCAGTTCTTC
TRBJ2-3	NA	TRBV30	NA	CAWNRESTDTQYF	TGTGCATGGAACAGGGAGAGTACAGATACGCAGTATTTT
TRBJ2-7	NA	TRBV2	NA	CASSGTSYEQYF	TGTGCCAGCAGTGGGACCTCCTACGAGCAGTACTTC
TRBJ2-1	NA	TRBV27	NA	CASSLSYTSHNEQFF	TGTGCCAGCAGTTTATCTTACACTAGCCACAATGAGCAGTTCTTC
TRBJ1-2	NA	TRBV7-9	NA	CASSLAGQRRGYTF	TGTGCCAGCAGCTTAGCGGGCCAGCGGCGGGGCTACACCTTC
TRBJ2-7	NA	TRBV28	TRBD1	CASSTQTGGSYEQYF	TGTGCCAGCAGCACCCAGACAGGGGGCTCCTACGAGCAGTACTTC
TRBJ1-4	NA	TRBV6-1	NA	CASSDRGNGEKLFF	TGTGCCAGCAGTGATAGGGGGAATGGTGAAAAACTGTTTTTT
TRBJ2-7	NA	TRBV7-2	TRBD2	CASSLQLAGGSYEQYF	TGTGCCAGCAGCTTACAACTAGCGGGGGGCTCCTACGAGCAGTACTTC
TRBJ1-2	NA	TRBV6-5	TRBD1	CASTPGQGTAGYTF	TGTGCCAGCACCCCGGGACAGGGAACGGCAGGCTACACCTTC
TRBJ1-2	many	TRBV7-3	NA	CASSSTCSF	TGTGCCAGCAGCTCCACCTGTTCCTTC
TRBJ2-7	NA	TRBV2	TRBD2	CASSEASGPYEQYF	TGTGCCAGCAGTGAGGCTAGCGGCCCCTACGAGCAGTACTTC
TRBJ2-7	NA	TRBV28	TRBD2	CASSRKGVAGGSYEQYF	TGTGCCAGCAGCCGCAAGGGGGTAGCGGGGGGATCCTACGAGCAGTACTTC
TRBJ1-1	NA	TRBV12-3/TRBV12-4	NA	CASSFGNTEAFF	TGTGCCAGCAGTTTCGGAAACACTGAAGCTTTCTTT
TRBJ1-5	NA	TRBV24-1	TRBD1	CATSTGGINQPQHF	TGTGCCACCAGTACAGGGGGTATCAATCAGCCCCAGCATTTT
TRBJ2-1	NA	TRBV6-5	TRBD1	CASSVEGAWNNEQFF	TGTGCCAGCAGCGTCGAGGGGGCTTGGAACAATGAGCAGTTCTTC
TRBJ2-2	NA	TRBV5-1	NA	CASSVTRVSGGELFF	TGCGCCAGCAGCGTAACCCGGGTCTCCGGCGGGGAGCTGTTTTTT
TRBJ1-2	NA	TRBV11-3	NA	CASSPPPPLQRGYTF	TGTGCCAGCAGCCCTCCCCCACCACTCCAAAGAGGCTACACCTTC
TRBJ2-2	once	TRBV6-2/TRBV6-3	NA	CASSWRQRTENTGELFF	TGTGCCAGCAGTTGGCGCCAAAGGACAGAAAACACCGGGGAGCTGTTTTTT
TRBJ2-7	NA	TRBV14	TRBD1	CASSQDRVMQYF	TGTGCCAGCAGCCAGGACAGGGTAATGCAGTACTTC
TRBJ1-5	NA	TRBV27	NA	CASSLSRMDNQPQHF	TGTGCCAGCAGTTTATCCCGCATGGACAATCAGCCCCAGCATTTT
TRBJ2-5	NA	TRBV6-2/TRBV6-3	NA	CASSYSRVAQETQYF	TGTGCCAGCAGTTACTCCCGAGTAGCCCAAGAGACCCAGTACTTC
TRBJ2-7	NA	TRBV2	NA	CASSEARDGEQYF	TGTGCCAGCAGTGAAGCTAGGGACGGAGAGCAGTACTTC
TRBJ1-5	NA	TRBV27	NA	CASSFRVGDNQPQHF	TGTGCCAGCAGTTTCAGGGTGGGGGACAATCAGCCCCAGCATTTT
TRBJ2-3	NA	TRBV19	TRBD2	CAANSGMRTDTQYF	TGTGCCGCGAATAGCGGGATGAGGACAGATACGCAGTATTTT
TRBJ2-3	NA	TRBV7-2	TRBD2	CASSPGLAGGRVDTQYF	TGTGCCAGCAGCCCCGGACTAGCGGGGGGCCGTGTAGATACGCAGTATTTT